This T cell receptor (beta chain) was sequenced for a study of T-cell reconstitution after alpha-beta-depleted transplantation in children. Unique molecular identifiers featured in how the TCRbeta library was prepared. TCRdb reprocessed the PCR reads with MiXCR, giving one entry per CDR3 protein. The sample includes some 350,000 distinct CDR3 sequences, 10% seen only once; the top ten take 2% to 3%. The CDR3 runs 14 residues. Trimming removed 2 bases at V and 8 bases at J, with 13 bases between. The V gene's germline CDR1 is DFQATT and CDR2 SNEGSKA (reference sequence). Specimen: PBMCs from the stem cell graft donor, collected from the stem cell graft. The chain recombines TRBV20-1 with TRBJ1-6; D remains ambiguous. This receptor was identified in a human donor who donated a stem cell graft to a child with acute lymphoblastic leukemia. In DNA, the CDR3 is TGCAGTGCTAGATCCGCCTGGGCCGATTCACCCCTCCACTTT. Encoded protein: CSARSAWADSPLHF.